Listed here are 5 T cell receptor beta chains from one sample, sequenced in a study of spatial heterogeneity in lung cancer. The study's findings and limits: Mutation counts in tumors were tracked by counts of expanded intratumoral alpha and beta TCRs.

For these TCRs, the target antigens are not known. TCRdb recomputed calls from the 5' RACE reads with MiXCR, one row per CDR3 protein. The sample has some 9,800 distinct CDR3 sequences, about 50% seen once. Specified time point: sample taken at primary tumor resection. The specimen was lung tumor tissue, collected at surgery. The receptors were gathered from a female donor with early-stage non-small cell lung cancer.

This chain links TRBV7-9 with TRBJ1-2, with 8 bases identical to TRBD1. CDR3 length: 14 amino acids. The ends lost 0 bases at V and 7 bases at J; junction bases unmatched: 4. The germline CDR1 and CDR2 sequences are SEHNR and FQNEAQ (reference sequence). DNA for the CDR3: TGTGCCAGCAGCTTAGCAGGACAGGGAGTTGGCTACACCTTC. This gives the protein CASSLAGQGVGYTF.

This clonotype came up a few times. The chain links TRBV7-8 to TRBJ2-7; D is perhaps TRBD2 (6 bases). V was cut by 1 base and J by 4 bases, with 14 bases left in between. Germline lookup yields CDR1 SGHVS and CDR2 FQNEAQ. This CDR3 spans 15 amino acids. CDR3 in DNA: TGTGCCAGCAGCTTAGTGGAGGGAACCTTATACGAGCAGTACTTC. This codes for CASSLVEGTLYEQYF.

This clonotype has just one count. V gene TRBV7-9 combines with J gene TRBJ1-1; weak D call: TRBD1 (6 bases). Germline-derived CDR1 and CDR2 are SEHNR and FQNEAQ (reference sequence). CDR3 length: 14 residues. V lost 1 base, J lost 4 bases, and 10 bases lay in between. CDR3 DNA: TGTGCCAGCAGCTTAGTTGGGGGGCCCACTGAAGCTTTCTTT. It yields the protein CASSLVGGPTEAFF.

The rearrangement links TRBV11-2 to TRBJ2-7, with no clear D. The CDR3 has 13 residues. The germline V gene has CDR1 SGHAT and CDR2 FQNNGV. The V gene lost 5 bases and the J gene lost 0 bases, with 8 bases spanning the gap. The CDR3 reads CASSPLDSYEQYF. In nucleotides, the CDR3 is TGTGCCAGCAGCCCCTTGGACTCCTACGAGCAGTACTTC.

This clonotype was observed a handful of times. J is TRBJ2-1 and V is TRBV10-3; tentatively, D is TRBD1 or TRBD2 (5 bases each). This CDR3 contains 17 residues. Trimming stripped 0 bases from V and 6 bases from J, with 18 bases between. The germline V gene encodes CDR1 ENHRY and CDR2 SYGVKD. CDR3 nucleotide sequence: TGTGCCATCAGTGAGTCGATACTAGGGACCCCGCGCAATGAGCAGTTCTTC. Translating it yields CAISESILGTPRNEQFF.